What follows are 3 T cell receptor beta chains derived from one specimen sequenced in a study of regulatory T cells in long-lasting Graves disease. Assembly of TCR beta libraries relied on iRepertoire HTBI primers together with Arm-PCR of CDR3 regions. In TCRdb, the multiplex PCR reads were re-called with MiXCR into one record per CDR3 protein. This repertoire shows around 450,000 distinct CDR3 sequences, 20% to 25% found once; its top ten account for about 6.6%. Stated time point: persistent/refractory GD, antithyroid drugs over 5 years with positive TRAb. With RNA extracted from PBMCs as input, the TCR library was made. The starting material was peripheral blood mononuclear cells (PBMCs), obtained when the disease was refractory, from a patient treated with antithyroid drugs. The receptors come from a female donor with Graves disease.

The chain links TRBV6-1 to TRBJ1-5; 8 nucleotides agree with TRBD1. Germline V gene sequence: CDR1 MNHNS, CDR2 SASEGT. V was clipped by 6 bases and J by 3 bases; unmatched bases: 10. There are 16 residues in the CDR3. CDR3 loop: CASSQTLTGVNQPQHF. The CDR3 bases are TGTGCCAGCAGCCAAACCCTGACAGGGGTCAATCAGCCCCAGCATTTT.

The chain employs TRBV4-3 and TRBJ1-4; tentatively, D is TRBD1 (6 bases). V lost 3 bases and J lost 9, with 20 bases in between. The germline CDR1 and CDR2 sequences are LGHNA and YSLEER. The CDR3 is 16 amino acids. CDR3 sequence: CASSQVPGTSEQKLFF. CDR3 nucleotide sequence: TGCGCCAGCAGCCAGGTCCCCGGGACATCCGAACAAAAACTGTTTTTT.

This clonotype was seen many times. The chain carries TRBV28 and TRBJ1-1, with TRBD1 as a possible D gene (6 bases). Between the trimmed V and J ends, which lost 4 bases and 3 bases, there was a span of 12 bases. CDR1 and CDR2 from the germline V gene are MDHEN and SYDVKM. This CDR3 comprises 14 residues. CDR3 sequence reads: CASSYLQGHTEAFF. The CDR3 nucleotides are TGTGCCAGCAGTTATCTCCAGGGGCACACTGAAGCTTTCTTT.